Listed below are T cell receptor beta chains from one sample, sequenced in a study of beta chain features in type 1 diabetes. Profiled with immunoSEQ multiplex PCR; TCRdb holds only in-frame clones, not every one. The table lists about half a million clones, about an eighth of them singletons. Sequencing was done on a sample of naive CD4+ T cells from blood. The receptor source for this set is a woman in her late teens or twenties in good health. Both conserved end residues are part of each CDR3. Fields, in order: clone size, V gene, J gene, D gene, CDR3 DNA, CDR3 protein. A D gene is named only where the DNA matches it firmly. Clone size is shown for a subset of rows, as once, few, many or a class of expanded clone.

.	TRBV5-5	TRBJ1-6	TRBD1	TGTGCCAGCAGCATGGACAGGGGGGGATCACCCCTCCACTTT	CASSMDRGGSPLHF
.	TRBV7-2	TRBJ2-5	.	TGTGCCAGCAGCCCGCGACCTGAGACCCAGTACTTC	CASSPRPETQYF
.	TRBV7-2	TRBJ2-1	TRBD2	TGTGCCAGCAGCTTAGCGGGACTAGGTGGCAATGAGCAGTTCTTC	CASSLAGLGGNEQFF
.	TRBV7-9	TRBJ1-5	TRBD1	TGTGCCAGCAGCCGGGCAGGGGGTAACAATCAGCCCCAGCATTTT	CASSRAGGNNQPQHF
.	TRBV7-9	TRBJ2-1	.	TGTGCCAGCAGTTCTGGCTCCTACAATGAGCAGTTCTTC	CASSSGSYNEQFF
.	TRBV25-1	TRBJ1-1	.	TGTGCCAGCAGTGGGCGGACGGTGAACACTGAAGCTTTCTTT	CASSGRTVNTEAFF
.	TRBV29-1	TRBJ1-4	TRBD1	TGCAGCGTTTACGACAGGGGGCGCGGAAAACTGTTTTTT	CSVYDRGRGKLFF
.	TRBV7-2	TRBJ2-1	TRBD2	TGTGCCAGCAGCCCCCGGGTAGCGGGGGGGAATGAGCAGTTCTTC	CASSPRVAGGNEQFF
.	TRBV5-1	TRBJ1-2	TRBD1	TGCGCCAGCAGCCAGGGACAGGGGGCGAATGGCTACACCTTC	CASSQGQGANGYTF
few	TRBV9	TRBJ2-2	.	TGTGCCAGCAGCCCGGACCCGACCGGGGAGCTGTTTTTT	CASSPDPTGELFF
few	TRBV27	TRBJ2-3	.	TGTGCCAGCGGGTACCAGGCTGGGCAGTATTTT	CASGYQAGQYF
.	TRBV25-1	TRBJ1-2	TRBD1	TGTGCCAGCAGTGCCCTCGGGACAGTTCCCGGCTACACCTTC	CASSALGTVPGYTF
.	TRBV7-2	TRBJ2-7	TRBD2	TGTGCCAGCAGCTATTCACTAGCGGACAACTACGAGCAGTACTTC	CASSYSLADNYEQYF
few	TRBV14	TRBJ2-1	TRBD2	TGTGCCAGCAGCCGGCCCGGGACTATATACAATGAGCAGTTCTTC	CASSRPGTIYNEQFF